These T cell receptor beta chains were read from a single sample in a study of shared clonotypes between healthy human individuals. Only in-frame clones appear in the TCRdb table, and some are missing; sequencing was by immunoSEQ multiplex PCR. This table has approximately 650,000 clones, just under 97% appearing once. The sequencing sample was made of naive CD8+ T cells sorted from blood. The source of these receptors is a woman in her twenties or thirties in good health. Both conserved end residues are part of each CDR3. Fields, in order: V gene, clone size, J gene, D gene, CDR3 protein, CDR3 DNA. A D gene is named only where the DNA matches it firmly. Size values are once, few and many counts, or a class for expanded clones, and some rows have none.

TRBV5-1	.	TRBJ2-2	.	CASSLQGTGELFF	TGCGCCAGCAGCTTACAGGGCACCGGGGAGCTGTTTTTT
TRBV25-1	.	TRBJ2-7	.	CASGDAYEQYF	TGTGCCAGCGGGGATGCCTACGAGCAGTACTTC
TRBV27	once	TRBJ2-4	TRBD1	CASSSGTGVIAKNIQYF	TGTGCCAGCAGCTCCGGGACAGGGGTCATAGCCAAAAACATTCAGTACTTC
TRBV5-1	.	TRBJ2-3	.	CASSLEPLNPLDTQYF	TGCGCCAGCAGCTTGGAGCCGCTCAATCCCCTGGATACGCAGTATTTT
TRBV29-1	.	TRBJ1-4	TRBD1	CSVSGQGNEKLFF	TGCAGCGTCTCGGGACAGGGAAATGAAAAACTGTTTTTT
TRBV7-3	.	TRBJ1-1	.	CASSPRSLPKMNTEAFF	TGTGCCAGCAGCCCCCGGTCCCTACCAAAGATGAACACTGAAGCTTTCTTT
TRBV5-4	.	TRBJ2-1	TRBD2	CASSLALAGRNEQFF	TGTGCCAGCAGCTTGGCTCTAGCGGGACGCAATGAGCAGTTCTTC
TRBV27	.	TRBJ2-2	.	CASSPGPGTGELFF	TGTGCCAGCAGTCCGGGACCGGGGACCGGGGAGCTGTTTTTT
TRBV7-6	few	TRBJ2-7	.	CASSPASYEQYF	TGTGCCAGCAGTCCCGCTTCCTACGAGCAGTACTTC
TRBV28	.	TRBJ1-4	.	CASSDGATNEKLFF	TGTGCCAGCAGCGACGGTGCAACTAATGAAAAACTGTTTTTT
TRBV7-9	.	TRBJ2-7	TRBD2	CASIEGTSFHEQYF	TGTGCCAGCATAGAGGGGACTAGTTTCCACGAGCAGTACTTC
TRBV4-1	.	TRBJ2-7	TRBD1	CASSFRDRGSYEQYF	TGCGCCAGCAGCTTTCGGGACAGGGGCTCCTACGAGCAGTACTTC
TRBV14	.	TRBJ2-5	.	CASSPRERQETQYF	TGTGCCAGCAGCCCCAGGGAGAGGCAGGAGACCCAGTACTTC
TRBV27	.	TRBJ2-7	.	CASSSGGSSYEQYF	TGTGCCAGCAGTTCCGGCGGTAGCTCCTACGAGCAGTACTTC
TRBV28	.	TRBJ1-1	.	CASSADRLLTEAFF	TGTGCCAGCAGTGCTGACAGGTTGCTCACTGAAGCTTTCTTT
TRBV28	.	TRBJ2-5	TRBD2	CASSGTSETQETQYF	TGTGCCAGCAGTGGGACTAGCGAGACGCAAGAGACCCAGTACTTC
TRBV5-4	.	TRBJ1-2	.	CASSLSGIYGYTF	TGTGCCAGCAGCTTGTCTGGGATTTACGGCTACACCTTC
TRBV29-1	.	TRBJ1-1	.	CSVEQVNTEAFF	TGCAGCGTTGAACAGGTGAACACTGAAGCTTTCTTT
TRBV27	.	TRBJ2-7	.	CASKGKPPYEQYF	TGTGCCAGCAAGGGGAAGCCTCCCTACGAGCAGTACTTC
TRBV7-9	.	TRBJ1-5	.	CASSLPGGQPQHF	TGTGCCAGCTCCCTTCCGGGCGGGCAGCCCCAGCATTTT
TRBV5-1	.	TRBJ2-7	.	CASSSYSGSHEQYF	TGCGCCAGCAGCTCCTACAGTGGATCCCACGAGCAGTACTTC
TRBV28	.	TRBJ2-5	TRBD2	CASSSGTWVYQETQYF	TGTGCCAGCAGCAGCGGGACGTGGGTGTACCAAGAGACCCAGTACTTC
TRBV6-6	.	TRBJ1-1	.	CASSYRGHGTEAFF	TGTGCCAGCAGTTACCGGGGGCACGGCACTGAAGCTTTCTTT
TRBV11-2	.	TRBJ1-5	.	CASSLDGGQPQHF	TGTGCCAGCAGCTTAGACGGGGGGCAGCCCCAGCATTTT
TRBV7-9	.	TRBJ1-1	TRBD1	CASSLGQGDTEAFF	TGTGCCAGCAGCTTAGGACAGGGGGACACTGAAGCTTTCTTT
TRBV13	.	TRBJ2-7	TRBD1	CASSSLGTGPYEQYF	TGTGCCAGCAGCTCCCTCGGGACAGGACCCTACGAGCAGTACTTC
TRBV9	.	TRBJ2-1	.	CASSLRRSSYNEQFF	TGTGCCAGCAGCCTCCGGCGGAGTTCCTACAATGAGCAGTTCTTC
TRBV4-1	once	TRBJ2-5	TRBD2	CASSPHVGLAIGETQYF	TGCGCCAGCAGCCCCCACGTGGGACTAGCAATAGGAGAGACCCAGTACTTC
TRBV29-1	.	TRBJ2-3	.	CSVPGGTAQDTQYF	TGCAGCGTTCCGGGCGGAACCGCGCAAGATACGCAGTATTTT
TRBV29-1	.	TRBJ1-5	.	CSASPGSGQPQHF	TGCAGCGCTAGTCCAGGGAGCGGTCAGCCCCAGCATTTT
TRBV7-8	.	TRBJ1-1	.	CASSHRQGGSHTEAFF	TGTGCCAGCAGCCACCGTCAGGGAGGGTCTCACACTGAAGCTTTCTTT